The 14 T cell receptor beta chains in this list originate from one sample, sequenced in a study of Graves' ophthalmopathy and Graves' hyperthyroidism. RNA transcripts served as template for amplifying TCR beta CDR3 sequences. After a first-round RT-PCR with HTBI primers, a second-round multiplex PCR was run. TCRdb itself ran the multiplex PCR reads through MiXCR, one entry per CDR3 protein. The sample has under 200,000 distinct CDR3 sequences, around two fifths seen once. Sequencing was performed on peripheral blood. The receptor set was obtained from a woman aged 40 to 49 with Graves' ophthalmopathy.

This clonotype was seen many times. The CDR3 DNA is TGTGCCAGCCACGAACGTTACCGCTCTGGGGCCAACGTCCTGACTTTC. Translated, it gives CASHERYRSGANVLTF. V and J are TRBV19 and TRBJ2-6, with D unclear. The V end lost 9 bases, the J end lost 0 bases, and 15 bases lay between the germline ends. The V gene's germline CDR1 is LNHDA and CDR2 SQIVND (reference sequence). The CDR3 has 16 residues.

This clonotype was seen many times. A junction boundary mismatches the germline segment, possibly from a read error. The CDR3 DNA follows: TGTGCCAGCAGTTCCCTAGCGGGAGGTTCCGGGGAGCTGTCTTTT. Amino acid sequence: CASSSLAGGSGELSF. This rearrangement joins TRBV27 to TRBJ2-2; 11 bases line up with TRBD2. The V gene's germline CDR1 is MNHEY and CDR2 SMNVEV (reference sequence). The CDR3 has 15 residues.

The sample holds many counts of this clonotype. A much larger clone differs from this one at a single base, so this may be a read error. Given the absence of the conserved phenylalanine or tryptophan at the CDR3 end, a read error is likely. The chain recombines TRBV11-2 with TRBJ1-6, with D hard to call. Germline V gene lookup returns CDR1 SGHAT and CDR2 FQNNGV. Trimming left V 5 bases short and J 7 bases short, with 6 bases between. This CDR3 region has 12 residues. The chain's CDR3 is CASSPMNSPLHI. As DNA, the CDR3 is TGTGCCAGCAGCCCGATGAATTCACCCCTCCACATT.

Worth noting for this clonotype: The missing conserved phenylalanine or tryptophan at the end of this CDR3 makes a read error likely. The chain carries TRBV7-2 and TRBJ1-2; TRBD1 might be the D (5 bases). This CDR3 contains 16 residues. Germline-derived CDR1 and CDR2 are SGHTA and FQGNSA. Trimming removed 0 bases at V and 0 bases at J, with 11 bases between. Here the CDR3 DNA reads TGTGCCAGCAGCTTAGCGTCTAAGACAGCTAACTATGGCTACACCCTC. Protein product: CASSLASKTANYGYTL.

The genes are TRBV6-1 and TRBJ2-5; D perhaps matches TRBD2 (5 bases). Trimming cost V 7 bases and J 5 bases, with 14 bases left between them. This CDR3 is built from 13 residues. Germline V gives CDR1 MNHNS, CDR2 SASEGT. CDR3 DNA: TGTGCCAGCAACCAAGGACTGAGGGAGACCCAGTACTTC. This codes for CASNQGLRETQYF.

The chain has TRBV6-2 or TRBV6-3 and TRBJ2-7, with 9 bases matching TRBD2. The length of the CDR3 is 14 residues. The trim removed 2 bases at V and 5 bases at J, leaving 4 bases unmatched. Germline V gives CDR1 MNHEY, CDR2 SVGEGT. CDR3 coding DNA: TGTGCCAGCAGTTACGGCGGGACTAGCCACGAGCAGTACTTC. It specifies CASSYGGTSHEQYF.

The rearrangement links TRBV6-2 or TRBV6-3 to TRBJ2-5; no reliable D call. Germline V CDR1 and CDR2: MNHEY, SVGEGT. The CDR3 totals 14 residues. V was clipped by 4 bases and J by 4 bases, with 13 bases between them. The DNA of the CDR3 is TGTGCCAGCAGTTCGTCTGGGCAGTCAGAGACCCAGTACTTC. Translation gives CASSSSGQSETQYF.

The table lists this clonotype with many counts. V is TRBV28 and J is TRBJ1-2; no clear D gene. CDR3 length: 12 amino acids. Germline loops: CDR1 MDHEN, CDR2 SYDVKM. The V end lost 6 bases, the J end lost 5 bases, and 10 bases lay between the germline ends. CDR3 protein: CASSTALYGYTF. The CDR3, as DNA: TGTGCCAGCAGCACCGCCCTTTATGGCTACACCTTC.

J is TRBJ2-5 and V is TRBV6-5; D is undetermined. V lost 1 base and J 2 bases, leaving 14 bases between the germline ends. The CDR3 consists of 16 residues. CDR1 is MNHEY and CDR2 is SVGAGI in the germline V gene. The DNA for the CDR3 is TGTGCCAGCAGTTACTTGTCTAGACGCCCACAAGAGACCCAGTACTTC. Translating gives CASSYLSRRPQETQYF.

V is TRBV6-5 and J is TRBJ1-6; perhaps TRBD1 as D (6 bases). This CDR3 region has 17 residues. Germline V CDR1 and CDR2: MNHEY, SVGAGI. V lost 2 bases and J 6 bases, leaving 17 bases between the germline ends. CDR3 region: CASSYQPGGLSNSPLHF. The CDR3 DNA sequence: TGTGCCAGCAGTTACCAGCCCGGGGGCCTGAGTAATTCACCCCTCCACTTT.

This chain uses TRBV20-1 with TRBJ2-7, with 7 bases aligning to TRBD2. Germline CDR1 is DFQATT and CDR2 is SNEGSKA (reference sequence). Losses at the gene ends were 1 base for V and 3 bases for J; bases not matched to a gene: 6. This CDR3 spans 14 amino acids. The DNA for the CDR3 is TGCAGTGCTAGAGGGAGCGGGGAAGTCTACGAGCAGTACTTC. It translates to CSARGSGEVYEQYF.

This clonotype was seen more than once but under ten times. The chain links TRBV6-1 to TRBJ2-2, with TRBD2 matching over 11 bases. Germline CDR1 reads MNHNS; CDR2 reads SASEGT. The V gene end was trimmed by 6 bases and the J gene end by 5 bases; junction bases not matched to a gene: 5. The CDR3 is 15 residues long. The CDR3 is CASSSGLAETGELFF. The CDR3 DNA reads as TGTGCCAGCAGCTCGGGACTAGCGGAGACCGGGGAGCTGTTTTTT.

In its sample, this clonotype was seen many times. The chain has TRBV18 and TRBJ2-5, with 7 bases aligning to TRBD1. Looked up from germline, CDR1 is KGHSH and CDR2 is LQKENI. CDR3 length equals 14 residues. V lost 4 bases, J lost 2 bases, and 4 bases stayed unmatched. The CDR3 DNA is TGTGCCAGCTCACACGGACAGGATCAAGAGACCCAGTACTTC. Its protein product is CASSHGQDQETQYF.

The CDR3: CASSQDSQTSNQPQHF. In nucleotides, the CDR3 is TGTGCCAGCAGCCAAGATTCACAGACGAGTAATCAGCCCCAGCATTTT. The chain has TRBV4-2 and TRBJ1-5; D gene ambiguous. Germline V lookup: CDR1 LGHNA, CDR2 YNFKEQ. There are 16 residues in the CDR3. The V end was cut by 0 bases, the J end by 4 bases, with 13 bases between.